The present TCR beta chain was sequenced within a study of blood T cell repertoires in COVID-19. This CDR3 has 13 amino acids. Germline loops: CDR1 MDHEN, CDR2 SYDVKM. Germline trimming cut 11 bases from V and 3 bases from J; bases unmatched to any gene: 9. Sequencing used immunoSEQ multiplex PCR; TCRdb keeps in-frame clones, though not all of them. The data hold hundreds of thousands of clones, with about 85% observed a single time. Sequencing was done on a sample of PBMCs or T cells enriched from blood (not recorded which). This TCR came from a woman in her thirties who had been exposed to COVID-19. The J gene is TRBJ1-1, the V gene TRBV28, with TRBD1 identical over 7 bases. The CDR3 DNA sequence: TGTGCCCACTCAAACAGGGGAGACACTGAAGCTTTCTTT. Its protein is CAHSNRGDTEAFF.